This T cell receptor (beta chain) was captured by sequencing in a study of blood T cell repertoires in COVID-19. Study background: PBMCs, B-cell-depleted T cells, or T cells provided the cDNA or gDNA that made up the material.

Followed longitudinally, the Seattle patients had been enrolled during active infection. The CDR3 is made up of 15 amino acids. V trimming: 0 bases; J trimming: 5 bases; junction bases outside the gene matches: 3. The V gene's germline CDR1 is MNHEY and CDR2 SVGAGI. The table came from immunoSEQ multiplex PCR; TCRdb's copy has only in-frame clones and leaves some out. This table has 150,000 to 250,000 clones, roughly three quarters appearing once. The origin of this receptor is a woman aged 40 to 49 with COVID-19, enrolled during active disease. The chain is built from TRBV6-5 and TRBJ2-2; 7 nucleotides agree with TRBD2. Material for sequencing was peripheral blood. The chain's CDR3 is CASSYSGGVTGELFF. DNA of the CDR3: TGTGCCAGCAGTTACTCTGGGGGGGTTACCGGGGAGCTGTTTTTT.